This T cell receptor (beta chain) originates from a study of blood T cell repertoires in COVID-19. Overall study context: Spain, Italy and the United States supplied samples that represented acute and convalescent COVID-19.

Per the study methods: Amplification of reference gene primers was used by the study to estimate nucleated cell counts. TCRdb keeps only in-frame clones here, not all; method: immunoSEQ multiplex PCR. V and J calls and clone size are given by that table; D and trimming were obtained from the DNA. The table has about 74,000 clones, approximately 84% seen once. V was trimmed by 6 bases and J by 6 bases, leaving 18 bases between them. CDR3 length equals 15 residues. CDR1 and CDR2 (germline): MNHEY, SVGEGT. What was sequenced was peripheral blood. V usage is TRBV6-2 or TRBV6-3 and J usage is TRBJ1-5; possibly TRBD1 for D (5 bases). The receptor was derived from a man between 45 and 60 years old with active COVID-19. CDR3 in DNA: TGTGCCAGCAGCTTCCGCGGGGCCCAGGGTCAGCCCCAGCATTTT. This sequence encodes CASSFRGAQGQPQHF.